These 13 T cell receptor beta chains originate from one sample sequenced in a study of CXCR4 blockade with PD-1 therapy in pancreatic cancer. Sequencing was performed with immunoSEQ multiplex PCR; in TCRdb, only in-frame clones are kept and a portion is missing. The sample lists over 4,500 clones, approximately 61% occurring once. Sequenced input: tumor tissue. These receptors were taken from a human donor with pancreatic ductal adenocarcinoma.

The chain couples TRBV28 to TRBJ2-5, with D maybe TRBD1 (5 bases). CDR1 and CDR2 from the germline V gene are MDHEN and SYDVKM. The CDR3 has 15 amino acids. Between the trimmed V and J ends, which lost 2 bases and 5 bases, there was a span of 15 bases. CDR3 DNA sequence: TGTGCCAGCAGTTTAGGGGCCAGGTCGGTTGAGACCCAGTACTTC. Residues: CASSLGARSVETQYF.

This chain uses TRBV15 with TRBJ2-3; 7 bases are a match to TRBD2. The germline V gene has CDR1 LNHNV and CDR2 YYDKDF (reference sequence). Trimming took 0 bases from V and 4 from J; bases not matched to a gene: 4. This CDR3 has 15 residues. The CDR3 DNA reads TGTGCCACCAGCAGAGAGGCGGGAGCCGCAGATACGCAGTATTTT. It encodes CATSREAGAADTQYF. The entire variable domain, with the rest obtained from reference TRBV15 and TRBJ2-3, is as follows: DAMVIQNPRYQVTQFGKPVTLSCSQTLNHNVMYWYQQKSSQAPKLLFHYYDKDFNNEADTPDNFQSRRPNTSFCFLDIRSPGLGDTAMYLCATSREAGAADTQYFGPGTRLTVL.

The V and J genes are TRBV5-1 and TRBJ2-7; D is unclear. CDR1 is SGHRS and CDR2 is YFSETQ in the germline V gene. This CDR3 is 14 amino acids long. The ends were cut back, 0 bases at V and 6 bases at J, with 13 bases in the middle. CDR3 amino acids: CASSLDPAEIEQYF. In DNA, the CDR3 is TGCGCCAGCAGCTTGGACCCGGCGGAGATCGAGCAGTACTTC.

This clone was seen a single time. The chain joins TRBV19 to TRBJ2-1, with 11 bases lining up with TRBD2. CDR3 length equals 14 residues. CDR1 is LNHDA, CDR2 SQIVND, per germline (reference sequence). V shed 7 bases and J 2 bases; nucleotides not matched to a gene: 1. The CDR3 spells CASKTSGAYNEQFF. Written as DNA, the CDR3 is TGTGCCAGTAAGACTAGCGGGGCCTACAATGAGCAGTTCTTC.

The chain couples TRBV6-8 to TRBJ1-4, with 8 positions matching TRBD1. Germline-derived CDR1 and CDR2 are MNHGY and SAAAGT. V shed 6 bases, J shed 3 bases, and the junction held 3 bases outside the gene matches. CDR3 length: 14 amino acids. The CDR3 nucleotides read TGTGCCAGCAGCGACAGGGGTTCTAATGAAAAACTGTTTTTT. As protein: CASSDRGSNEKLFF.

Points on this clone: Sequence at one end of the junction differs from germline and may be a read error. The rearrangement uses TRBV10-3 and TRBJ2-5, with D maybe TRBD2 (6 bases). Germline-derived CDR1 and CDR2 are ENHRY and SYGVKD. The CDR3 is 12 residues long. The CDR3: CAIGRPGEIQYF. The CDR3 region has the DNA TGTGCCATCGGAAGACCGGGGGAGATCCAGTACTTC.

The chain is built from TRBV5-1 and TRBJ2-7; D possibly corresponds to TRBD1 (6 bases). The CDR3 is made up of 14 amino acids. Between the trimmed V and J ends, which lost 4 bases and 2 bases, there was a span of 13 bases. Germline CDR1 is SGHRS and CDR2 is YFSETQ. The DNA for the CDR3 is TGCGCCAGCAGCAAAGGGGACACTACCTACGAGCAGTACTTC. It codes for CASSKGDTTYEQYF.

This clone appeared a few times. The rearrangement links TRBV19 to TRBJ2-1; tentative D call: TRBD2 (6 bases). The CDR3 length is 13 residues. Germline V CDR1 and CDR2: LNHDA, SQIVND (reference sequence). V was trimmed by 10 bases and J by 3 bases, leaving 13 bases between them. This chain's CDR3 is CATVAARYNEQFF. The CDR3 coding sequence is TGTGCCACCGTAGCGGCGCGCTACAATGAGCAGTTCTTC. Drawing the rest from reference TRBV19 and TRBJ2-1, the complete variable domain is DGGITQSPKYLFRKEGQNVTLSCEQNLNHDAMYWYRQDPGQGLRLIYYSQIVNDFQKGDIAEGYSVSREKKESFPLTVTSAQKNPTAFYLCATVAARYNEQFFGPGTRLTVL.

The V and J genes are TRBV15 and TRBJ2-7, with 9 bases matching TRBD1. This CDR3 region has 15 residues. The junction had 8 bases not matched to a gene; V was cut back by 5 bases and J by 3 bases. CDR1 and CDR2 (germline): LNHNV, YYDKDF (reference sequence). As DNA, the CDR3 is TGTGCCACCAGCGATACGCCGGGACAGGGCTACGAGCAGTACTTC. Its translation: CATSDTPGQGYEQYF.

The genes are TRBV25-1 and TRBJ1-1; 10 bases line up with TRBD1. V shed 4 bases, J shed 4 bases, and the junction held 0 bases outside the gene matches. The CDR3 is 13 amino acids. In germline, CDR1 is MGHDK, CDR2 SYGVNS. CDR3 in DNA: TGTGCCAGCAGTGGGACAGGGGGCACTGAAGCTTTCTTT. This codes for CASSGTGGTEAFF.

In its sample, this clone ranks as medium-sized (0.01 to 0.1%). The V gene is TRBV9, the J gene TRBJ2-5; D is perhaps TRBD1 (6 bases). The germline CDR1 and CDR2 sequences are SGDLS and YYNGEE. The CDR3 extends over 14 amino acids. Trimming took 5 bases from V and 5 from J, leaving 16 bases between them. CDR3 coding DNA: TGTGCCAGCAGTGAGCAGGGGCCCCGGGAGACCCAGTACTTC. Translating it yields CASSEQGPRETQYF.

This chain connects TRBV27 to TRBJ2-4; 14 bases agree with TRBD2. The CDR3 spans 17 residues. Trimming removed 3 bases from V and 6 bases from J; junction bases left unmatched: 7. Germline loops: CDR1 MNHEY, CDR2 SMNVEV (reference sequence). The CDR3 region has the DNA TGTGCCAGCAGTTTCGGGTCGGGGACTAGCGGGAGAAACATTCAGTACTTC. Amino acids: CASSFGSGTSGRNIQYF.

This clone has just one count. The chain recombines TRBV19 with TRBJ2-2; D gene uncertain. The CDR3 is 13 residues long. Trimming left V 8 bases short and J 2 bases short, with 9 bases between. Germline lookup yields CDR1 LNHDA and CDR2 SQIVND (reference sequence). In DNA, the CDR3 is TGTGCCAGTGTCGGAGCAAACACCGGGGAGCTGTTTTTT. Its protein is CASVGANTGELFF.